This T cell receptor (beta chain) was retrieved from a study of siplizumab effects on memory and regulatory T cells. Libraries were prepared by immunoSEQ multiplex PCR; TCRdb keeps only in-frame clonotypes and omits some of them. The sample shows 120,000 or so clones, roughly 89% of them seen only once. The germline gives CDR1 SGHRS, CDR2 YFSETQ. Trimming shortened V by 2 bases and J by 4 bases, and 12 bases separated the two germline ends. The CDR3 is made up of 15 amino acids. The chain uses TRBV5-1 and TRBJ2-2, with a tentative D call TRBD2 (7 bases). This TCR came from a human donor in good health. Sequenced material: CD4+ T cells sorted from blood. The CDR3 spells CASSFEGGPTGELFF. Here the CDR3 DNA reads TGCGCCAGCAGCTTCGAGGGGGGGCCCACCGGGGAGCTGTTTTTT.